The 3 T cell receptor beta chains below all came from one sample that was sequenced in a study of cytomegalovirus exposure and HLA in healthy donors. In the PCR, 60 Vbeta and 13 Jbeta primers were used. Sequenced by immunoSEQ multiplex PCR; TCRdb stores in-frame clones only, minus some. The data show about 190,000 clones, 77% seen once. Sequenced material: PBMCs. Every receptor here comes from a woman aged 25-40 years in good health and CMV-seropositive.

This chain connects TRBV28 to TRBJ2-7, with 8 bases aligning to TRBD2. V shed 6 bases, J shed 6 bases, and the junction held 10 bases outside the gene matches. CDR1 and CDR2 from the germline V gene are MDHEN and SYDVKM. The CDR3 covers 14 residues. CDR3 in amino acids: CASSRTGAGGEQYF. The CDR3 nucleotides are TGTGCCAGCAGCCGGACCGGGGCGGGGGGCGAGCAGTACTTC.

The chain recombines TRBV7-3 with TRBJ2-1; 13 bases fit TRBD2. The V and J ends lost 5 bases and 3 bases, in that order; junction bases with no gene match: 4. In germline, CDR1 is SGHTA, CDR2 FQGTGA. This CDR3 is 16 amino acids long. CDR3 loop: CASSLLAGGDYNEQFF. The CDR3 DNA follows: TGTGCCAGCAGCCTACTAGCGGGAGGGGACTACAATGAGCAGTTCTTC.

This clone has only one observation. The V gene is TRBV9, the J gene TRBJ1-1, with unresolved D. Germline lookup yields CDR1 SGDLS and CDR2 YYNGEE. V lost 5 bases, J lost 0 bases, and 5 bases lay in between. The CDR3 sequence is 12 residues long. In DNA form, the CDR3 reads TGTGCCAGCAGATCAGTGAACACTGAAGCTTTCTTT. Protein product: CASRSVNTEAFF.